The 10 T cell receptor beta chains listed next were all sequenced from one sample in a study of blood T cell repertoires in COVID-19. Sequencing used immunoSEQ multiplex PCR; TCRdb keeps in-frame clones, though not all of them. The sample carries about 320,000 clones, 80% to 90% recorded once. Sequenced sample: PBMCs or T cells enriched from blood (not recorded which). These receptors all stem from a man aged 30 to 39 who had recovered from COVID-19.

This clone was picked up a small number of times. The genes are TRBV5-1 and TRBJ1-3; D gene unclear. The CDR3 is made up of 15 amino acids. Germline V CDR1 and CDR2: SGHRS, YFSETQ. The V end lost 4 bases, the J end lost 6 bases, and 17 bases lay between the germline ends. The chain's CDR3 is CASSPQSSGVNTIYF. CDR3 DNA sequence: TGCGCCAGCAGCCCACAGAGTAGCGGAGTAAACACCATATATTTT.

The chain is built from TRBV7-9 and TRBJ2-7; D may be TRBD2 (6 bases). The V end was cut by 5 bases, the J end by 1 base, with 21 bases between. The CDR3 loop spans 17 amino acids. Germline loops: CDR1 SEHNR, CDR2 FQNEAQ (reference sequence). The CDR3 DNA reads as TGTGCCAGCAGCCCGGGGGACTTCACGCCCCGATCCTACGAGCAGTACTTC. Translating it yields CASSPGDFTPRSYEQYF.

CDR3 region: CASDPGDRNTEAFF. In DNA form, the CDR3 reads TGCGCCAGCGACCCGGGGGACAGAAACACTGAAGCTTTCTTT. The rearrangement links TRBV5-1 to TRBJ1-1; 7 positions match TRBD1. This CDR3 is 14 amino acids long. With V trimmed by 7 bases and J by 2 bases, 8 bases remained unmatched. CDR1 SGHRS and CDR2 YFSETQ come from the germline V gene. Based on the CDR3 plus reference TRBV5-1 and TRBJ1-1, the full variable domain is KAGVTQTPRYLIKTRGQQVTLSCSPISGHRSVSWYQQTPGQGLQFLFEYFSETQRNKGNFPGRFSGRQFSNSRSEMNVSTLELGDSALYLCASDPGDRNTEAFFGQGTRLTVV.

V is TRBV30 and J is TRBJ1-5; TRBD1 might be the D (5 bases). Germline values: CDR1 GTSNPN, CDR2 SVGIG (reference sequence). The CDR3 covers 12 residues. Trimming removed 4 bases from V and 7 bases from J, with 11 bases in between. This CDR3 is CAWTLPGQPQHF. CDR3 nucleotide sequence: TGTGCCTGGACCTTACCAGGGCAGCCCCAGCATTTT.

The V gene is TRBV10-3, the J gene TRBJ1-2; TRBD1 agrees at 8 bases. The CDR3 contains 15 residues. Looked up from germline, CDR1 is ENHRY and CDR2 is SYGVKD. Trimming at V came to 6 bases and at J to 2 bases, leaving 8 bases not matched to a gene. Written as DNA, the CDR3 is TGTGCCATCAGAGAGCCCCGACAGGGGAACTATGGCTACACCTTC. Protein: CAIREPRQGNYGYTF.

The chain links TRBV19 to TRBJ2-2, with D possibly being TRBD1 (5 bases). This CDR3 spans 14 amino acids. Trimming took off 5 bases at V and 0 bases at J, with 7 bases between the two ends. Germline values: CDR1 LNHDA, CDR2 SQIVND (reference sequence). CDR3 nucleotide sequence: TGTGCCAGTAGTCAGGGATCGAACACCGGGGAGCTGTTTTTT. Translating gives CASSQGSNTGELFF.

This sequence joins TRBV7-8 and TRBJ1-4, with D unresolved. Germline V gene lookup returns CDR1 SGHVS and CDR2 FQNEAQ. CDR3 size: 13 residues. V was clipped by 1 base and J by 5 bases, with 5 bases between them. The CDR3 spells CASSLGSNEKLFF. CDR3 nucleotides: TGTGCCAGCAGCTTAGGTTCAAATGAAAAACTGTTTTTT. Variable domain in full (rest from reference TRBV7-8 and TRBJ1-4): GAGVSQSPRYKVAKRGQDVALRCDPISGHVSLFWYQQALGQGPEFLTYFQNEAQLDKSGLPSDRFFAERPEGSVSTLKIQRTQQEDSAVYLCASSLGSNEKLFFGSGTQLSVL.

The CDR3 DNA follows: TGTGCCAGCAGCTTGGGGACAGGGGACATCTATGGCTACACCTTC. Translated: CASSLGTGDIYGYTF. V gene TRBV13 combines with J gene TRBJ1-2; 10 bases line up with TRBD1. The J segment lost 4 bases and the V segment lost 3 bases, leaving 5 bases of the junction unmatched. This CDR3 has 15 amino acids. The germline gives CDR1 PRHDT, CDR2 FYEKMQ (reference sequence).

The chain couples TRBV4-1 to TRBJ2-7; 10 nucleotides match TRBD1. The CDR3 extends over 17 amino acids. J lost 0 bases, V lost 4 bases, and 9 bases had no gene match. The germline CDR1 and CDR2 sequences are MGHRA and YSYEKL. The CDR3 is CASSRNLGQGISYEQYF. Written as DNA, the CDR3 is TGCGCCAGCAGCCGAAACCTGGGACAGGGGATCTCCTACGAGCAGTACTTC.

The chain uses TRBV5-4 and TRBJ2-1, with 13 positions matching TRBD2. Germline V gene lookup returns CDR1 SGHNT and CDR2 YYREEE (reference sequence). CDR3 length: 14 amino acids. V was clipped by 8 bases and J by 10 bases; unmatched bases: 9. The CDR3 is CASLTSGGAEEQFF. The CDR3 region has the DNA TGTGCCAGTTTAACTAGCGGGGGGGCCGAGGAGCAGTTCTTC.